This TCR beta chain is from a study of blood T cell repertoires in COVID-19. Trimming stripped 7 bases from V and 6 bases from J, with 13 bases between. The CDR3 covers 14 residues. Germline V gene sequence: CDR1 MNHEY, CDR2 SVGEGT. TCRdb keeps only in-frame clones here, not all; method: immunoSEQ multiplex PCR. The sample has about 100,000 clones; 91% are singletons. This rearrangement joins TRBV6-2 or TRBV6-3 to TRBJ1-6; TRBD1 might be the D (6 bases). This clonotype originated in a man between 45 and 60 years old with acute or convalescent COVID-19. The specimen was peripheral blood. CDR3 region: CASNPDRTNSPLHF. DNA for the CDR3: TGTGCCAGCAACCCCGACAGGACTAATTCACCCCTCCACTTT.